These T cell receptor beta chains were read from a single sample in a study of control samples from healthy donors and cancer patients. Data came from immunoSEQ multiplex PCR; TCRdb stores just in-frame clones and leaves some out. Here the sample spans about 170,000 clones, 88% being singletons. The source material was blood. These TCRs come from a woman in her thirties in good health. The CDR3 runs from the conserved cysteine through the conserved F or W. D genes are given only for firm matches.

NA | TRBV15 | CATSRERQGMPPQHF
TRBD2 | TRBV3-1/TRBV3-2 | CASSQVSGGQETQYF
NA | TRBV7-9 | CASSLSGIGLFF
NA | TRBV19 | CASSIYRREAFF
NA | TRBV7-9 | CASTLGGSLDGYTF
NA | TRBV5-5 | CASSDAGRVTGGNTIYF
TRBD1 | TRBV27 | CASTAGTVYNSPLHF
TRBD1 | TRBV6-1 | CASSEAGQGEGQETQYF
TRBD1 | TRBV9 | CASSARDRVYNEQFF
NA | TRBV5-1 | CASSLTRRTNSPLHF
NA | TRBV2 | CASSRGKGLFF
TRBD1 | TRBV24-1 | CATSDLQGQSLTDTQYF
NA | TRBV5-6 | CASSWEGLGFSGANVLTF
NA | TRBV5-5 | CASSLGTALFDYGYTF
NA | TRBV7-7 | CASSPSWDPGNTIYF
NA | TRBV7-2 | CASSLGSPGGGYTF
NA | TRBV30 | CAWSIKSWSSQETQYF
NA | TRBV6-6 | CASSITGSVLGETQYF
NA | TRBV10-3 | CATRWQGGQETQYF
TRBD1 | TRBV19 | CASRTGQNNSPLHF
NA | TRBV12-3/TRBV12-4 | CASNPRGQGEAFF
NA | TRBV7-9 | CASSSDQGYYSNQPQHF
NA | TRBV7-9 | CASSLAGAKNIQYF
NA | TRBV11-2 | CASSFRRDHEQFF
NA | TRBV19 | CASSRGTGFEEQFF
NA | TRBV5-1 | CASSLDEDRWGEKLFF
NA | TRBV6-5 | CASSYSGGAGNYGYTF
TRBD1 | TRBV28 | CASSSPALGTGGGRTDTQYF
NA | TRBV2 | CASTDRTSGVGNEQFF
NA | TRBV2 | CASAVQGSHGYTF
NA | TRBV29-1 | CSVEDGGRYEQYF
TRBD2 | TRBV5-4 | CASSSGLAGGLGTDTQYF
NA | TRBV6-6 | CASLGPQGTQYF
NA | TRBV28 | CASSLGLEQFF
TRBD2 | TRBV5-1 | CASSLTLAGGPLVEQYF
NA | TRBV24-1 | CATEKTGSYEQYF
NA | TRBV6-5 | CASSYTGGMNTEAFF
TRBD2 | TRBV28 | CASRTGTSGYNEQFF
NA | TRBV25-1 | CASSEVHGGTEKLFF
NA | TRBV11-3 | CASSLEKHTEAFF
NA | TRBV18 | CASSPPGQETQYF
NA | TRBV27 | CASSPRGSGNTIYF
NA | TRBV19 | CASSLRLGSNSPLHF
NA | TRBV29-1 | CSVGYQGLGEAFF
TRBD1 | TRBV24-1 | CATSDTPLTGRETQYF
NA | TRBV30 | CAWSVPGREGSPLHF
NA | TRBV27 | CASSSSGLPRNEQFF
NA | TRBV27 | CASSPRGAGEKLFF
NA | TRBV6-5 | CASSVAGTDTQYF